The T cell receptor (beta chain) under discussion was sequenced for a study of Ad26.COV2.S vaccination and SARS-CoV-2 variants. Treatment indicated: some 19 received Ad26.COV2.S at low or high dose, single or two shots; 5 received placebo; per-sample allocation not given. The samples date from day 63 after the first vaccine or placebo injection. V was pared by 2 bases and J by 5 bases, with 5 bases of the junction left unmatched. Germline V gene sequence: CDR1 MDHEN, CDR2 SYDVKM. The CDR3 covers 15 residues. Clones were sequenced by immunoSEQ multiplex PCR, and TCRdb holds only the in-frame ones, with some missing. The table records about 350,000 clones, roughly 90% of them present only once.

The receptor's source is a person aged 18 to 59 who received the Ad26.COV2.S COVID-19 vaccine or a placebo. This chain connects TRBV28 to TRBJ2-5; 10 bases are a match to TRBD2. Specimen: peripheral blood, collected in a trial of Ad26.COV2.S vaccine versus placebo. The CDR3 protein is CASSLQREGLETQYF. CDR3 coding DNA: TGTGCCAGCAGTTTACAGCGGGAGGGCCTGGAGACCCAGTACTTC.